Listed below are T cell receptor beta chains from one sample, sequenced in a study of beta chain features in type 1 diabetes. Profiled with immunoSEQ multiplex PCR; TCRdb holds only in-frame clones, not every one. The table has some 330,000 clones, 10% to 15% seen once. The specimen sequenced was naive CD4+ T cells from blood. These receptors were collected from a woman aged 18 to 35 with type 1 diabetes. The CDR3 runs from the conserved cysteine through the conserved F or W. The D gene is left open where the match is weak. Clone size is not always given. Where it is, it says once, few, many or a class for expanded clones.

j_gene: TRBJ2-3; v_gene: TRBV5-1; abundance: NA; d_gene: NA; CDR3aa: CASRSGSLRDTQYF; CDR3nt: TGCGCCAGCAGGTCAGGATCCCTTCGTGATACGCAGTATTTT
j_gene: TRBJ1-1; v_gene: TRBV20-1; abundance: NA; d_gene: NA; CDR3aa: CSARAGEAFF; CDR3nt: TGCAGTGCTAGAGCCGGTGAAGCTTTCTTT
j_gene: TRBJ2-3; v_gene: TRBV20-1; abundance: NA; d_gene: NA; CDR3aa: CSASPRDTQYF; CDR3nt: TGCAGTGCTAGCCCCAGAGATACGCAGTATTTT
j_gene: TRBJ2-1; v_gene: TRBV21-1; abundance: few; d_gene: NA; CDR3aa: CASSRGSSGGYNEQFF; CDR3nt: TGTGCCAGCAGCAGGGGGTCTAGCGGGGGGTACAATGAGCAGTTCTTC
j_gene: TRBJ2-7; v_gene: TRBV27; abundance: NA; d_gene: NA; CDR3aa: CASSRRFTRESEQYF; CDR3nt: TGTGCCAGCAGTCGCCGATTTACTAGGGAGAGCGAGCAGTACTTC
j_gene: TRBJ2-3; v_gene: TRBV4-3; abundance: few; d_gene: NA; CDR3aa: CASSPPGYVDTQYF; CDR3nt: TGCGCCAGCAGCCCACCGGGGTATGTGGATACGCAGTATTTT
j_gene: TRBJ2-7; v_gene: TRBV7-2; abundance: few; d_gene: NA; CDR3aa: CASSLRAGTEFSYEQYF; CDR3nt: TGTGCCAGCAGCTTAAGGGCGGGGACAGAGTTCTCCTACGAGCAGTACTTC
j_gene: TRBJ2-3; v_gene: TRBV6-6; abundance: NA; d_gene: NA; CDR3aa: CASNNRAASTDTQYF; CDR3nt: TGTGCCAGCAATAACAGAGCGGCTAGCACAGATACGCAGTATTTT
j_gene: TRBJ2-5; v_gene: TRBV2; abundance: few; d_gene: NA; CDR3aa: CATGGSGETQYF; CDR3nt: TGTGCCACTGGGGGCAGTGGAGAGACCCAGTACTTC
j_gene: TRBJ1-1; v_gene: TRBV29-1; abundance: few; d_gene: TRBD1; CDR3aa: CSGHRGTEAFF; CDR3nt: TGCAGCGGACACAGGGGCACTGAAGCTTTCTTT
j_gene: TRBJ1-2; v_gene: TRBV4-3; abundance: NA; d_gene: NA; CDR3aa: CASSPTGGAYGYTF; CDR3nt: TGCGCCAGCAGCCCCACGGGGGGGGCCTATGGCTACACCTTC
j_gene: TRBJ2-1; v_gene: TRBV7-2; abundance: few; d_gene: NA; CDR3aa: CASSLAAARDEQFF; CDR3nt: TGTGCCAGCAGCTTAGCCGCCGCGAGGGATGAGCAGTTCTTC
j_gene: TRBJ2-5; v_gene: TRBV5-1; abundance: few; d_gene: NA; CDR3aa: CASSLNMETQYF; CDR3nt: TGCGCCAGCAGCTTGAACATGGAGACCCAGTACTTC
j_gene: TRBJ2-5; v_gene: TRBV4-3; abundance: few; d_gene: NA; CDR3aa: CASSQERTRGTQYF; CDR3nt: TGCGCCAGCAGCCAAGAGAGGACTCGCGGGACCCAGTACTTC
j_gene: TRBJ2-5; v_gene: TRBV7-2; abundance: few; d_gene: NA; CDR3aa: CASSLGFGQETQYF; CDR3nt: TGTGCCAGCAGCTTAGGATTCGGGCAAGAGACCCAGTACTTC
j_gene: TRBJ2-3; v_gene: TRBV27; abundance: few; d_gene: NA; CDR3aa: CASSLQGADTQYF; CDR3nt: TGTGCCAGCAGTTTGCAGGGTGCGGATACGCAGTATTTT
j_gene: TRBJ2-3; v_gene: TRBV7-2; abundance: few; d_gene: NA; CDR3aa: CASSIAELAQYF; CDR3nt: TGTGCCAGCAGCATAGCGGAGTTGGCGCAGTATTTT
j_gene: TRBJ1-1; v_gene: TRBV29-1; abundance: few; d_gene: NA; CDR3aa: CSVEAFTSAEAFF; CDR3nt: TGCAGCGTTGAAGCCTTTACTAGTGCTGAAGCTTTCTTT
j_gene: TRBJ1-1; v_gene: TRBV27; abundance: few; d_gene: TRBD1; CDR3aa: CASSLSTGAPWAEAFF; CDR3nt: TGTGCCAGCAGTTTATCGACAGGGGCCCCATGGGCTGAAGCTTTCTTT
j_gene: TRBJ1-2; v_gene: TRBV14; abundance: NA; d_gene: NA; CDR3aa: CASSRTRGGHHTF; CDR3nt: TGTGCCAGCAGCCGAACCCGGGGAGGTCATCACACCTTC
j_gene: TRBJ2-7; v_gene: TRBV18; abundance: NA; d_gene: NA; CDR3aa: CASSPPDIYEQYF; CDR3nt: TGTGCCAGCTCACCTCCCGACATCTACGAGCAGTACTTC
j_gene: TRBJ2-3; v_gene: TRBV20-1; abundance: NA; d_gene: NA; CDR3aa: CRAPDTQYF; CDR3nt: TGCAGAGCCCCAGATACGCAGTATTTT
j_gene: TRBJ1-6; v_gene: TRBV9; abundance: NA; d_gene: NA; CDR3aa: CASARQDGRSNSPLHF; CDR3nt: TGTGCCAGCGCCCGACAGGACGGACGGTCGAATTCACCCCTCCACTTT
j_gene: TRBJ2-3; v_gene: TRBV2; abundance: NA; d_gene: TRBD1; CDR3aa: CASSETGQVRTDTQYF; CDR3nt: TGTGCCAGCAGTGAAACGGGACAGGTCCGAACAGATACGCAGTATTTT
j_gene: TRBJ2-6; v_gene: TRBV5-6; abundance: few; d_gene: NA; CDR3aa: CASSIMTLRSSGANVLTF; CDR3nt: TGTGCCAGCAGCATAATGACACTCCGGTCGTCTGGGGCCAACGTCCTGACTTTC
j_gene: TRBJ2-5; v_gene: TRBV28; abundance: few; d_gene: TRBD2; CDR3aa: CASSLPAGARQETQYF; CDR3nt: TGTGCCAGCAGTTTACCGGCGGGAGCAAGACAAGAGACCCAGTACTTC
j_gene: TRBJ2-2; v_gene: TRBV19; abundance: NA; d_gene: NA; CDR3aa: CAGQGRAPGELFF; CDR3nt: TGTGCCGGGCAGGGCAGGGCCCCCGGGGAGCTGTTTTTT
j_gene: TRBJ2-2; v_gene: TRBV7-9; abundance: NA; d_gene: TRBD2; CDR3aa: CASRLTSGRSGELFF; CDR3nt: TGTGCCAGCAGACTGACTAGCGGGAGGTCCGGGGAGCTGTTTTTT
j_gene: TRBJ2-5; v_gene: TRBV19; abundance: NA; d_gene: NA; CDR3aa: CASSEAMAGLVRDF; CDR3nt: TGTGCCAGTAGTGAAGCTATGGCTGGACTGGTTCGCGACTTC
j_gene: TRBJ2-7; v_gene: TRBV28; abundance: few; d_gene: TRBD2; CDR3aa: CASSLPSGRLGYEQYF; CDR3nt: TGTGCCAGCAGTCTCCCCAGCGGGAGGTTGGGGTACGAGCAGTACTTC
j_gene: TRBJ2-1; v_gene: TRBV6-6; abundance: few; d_gene: NA; CDR3aa: CASSYGDSAQQFF; CDR3nt: TGTGCCAGCAGTTACGGGGACTCAGCTCAGCAGTTCTTC
j_gene: TRBJ2-5; v_gene: TRBV4-3; abundance: few; d_gene: TRBD2; CDR3aa: CASSQDPPGLVGTQYF; CDR3nt: TGCGCCAGCAGCCAAGATCCACCGGGACTAGTGGGGACCCAGTACTTC
j_gene: TRBJ2-7; v_gene: TRBV29-1; abundance: NA; d_gene: NA; CDR3aa: CSVAPRQSHEQYF; CDR3nt: TGCAGCGTTGCCCCCCGACAATCTCACGAGCAGTACTTC
j_gene: TRBJ2-1; v_gene: TRBV10-3; abundance: NA; d_gene: TRBD1; CDR3aa: CAIRENGQGLDEQFF; CDR3nt: TGTGCCATCAGGGAAAATGGACAGGGTTTAGATGAGCAGTTCTTC
j_gene: TRBJ2-3; v_gene: TRBV15; abundance: few; d_gene: TRBD2; CDR3aa: CATSRGTSGGTDTQYF; CDR3nt: TGTGCCACCAGCAGAGGGACTAGCGGGGGCACAGATACGCAGTATTTT
j_gene: TRBJ2-4; v_gene: TRBV15; abundance: NA; d_gene: NA; CDR3aa: CATSRALGGNIQYF; CDR3nt: TGTGCCACCAGCAGAGCCCTAGGTGGGAACATTCAGTACTTC
j_gene: TRBJ2-1; v_gene: TRBV20-1; abundance: few; d_gene: NA; CDR3aa: CSAWGEREQFF; CDR3nt: TGCAGTGCTTGGGGGGAGAGGGAGCAGTTCTTC
j_gene: TRBJ2-7; v_gene: TRBV9; abundance: few; d_gene: TRBD2; CDR3aa: CASSVGTSGFIEQYF; CDR3nt: TGTGCCAGCAGCGTAGGGACTAGCGGCTTTATAGAGCAGTACTTC
j_gene: TRBJ1-2; v_gene: TRBV9; abundance: NA; d_gene: TRBD1; CDR3aa: CASSPPGQGLKGYTF; CDR3nt: TGTGCCAGCAGCCCACCCGGACAGGGTTTAAAGGGCTACACCTTC
j_gene: TRBJ2-7; v_gene: TRBV6-6; abundance: NA; d_gene: TRBD1; CDR3aa: CASSSKTGWTPDEQYF; CDR3nt: TGTGCCAGCAGTTCTAAGACAGGGTGGACTCCAGACGAGCAGTACTTC
j_gene: TRBJ2-1; v_gene: TRBV4-2; abundance: NA; d_gene: NA; CDR3aa: CASSQGTTGYNEQFF; CDR3nt: TGTGCCAGCAGCCAAGGTACTACCGGCTACAATGAGCAGTTCTTC
j_gene: TRBJ1-2; v_gene: TRBV14; abundance: NA; d_gene: NA; CDR3aa: CASSQGRTNTF; CDR3nt: TGTGCCAGCAGCCAAGGAAGGACAAACACCTTC
j_gene: TRBJ2-2; v_gene: TRBV28; abundance: NA; d_gene: NA; CDR3aa: CASGEGRSGELFF; CDR3nt: TGTGCCAGCGGAGAGGGCCGGTCCGGGGAGCTGTTTTTT
j_gene: TRBJ2-4; v_gene: TRBV23-1; abundance: few; d_gene: TRBD1; CDR3aa: CASSQLFRGQGPLAKNIQYF; CDR3nt: TGCGCCAGCAGTCAACTCTTCCGTGGACAGGGTCCTCTAGCCAAAAACATTCAGTACTTC
j_gene: TRBJ2-3; v_gene: TRBV25-1; abundance: few; d_gene: NA; CDR3aa: CASSEQAAQLGTDTQYF; CDR3nt: TGTGCCAGCAGTGAACAGGCAGCCCAACTGGGCACAGATACGCAGTATTTT
j_gene: TRBJ2-3; v_gene: TRBV28; abundance: NA; d_gene: TRBD2; CDR3aa: CASSPLTSGRGSDTQYF; CDR3nt: TGTGCCAGCAGTCCGTTAACTAGCGGGAGGGGGTCAGATACGCAGTATTTT
j_gene: TRBJ2-3; v_gene: TRBV19; abundance: NA; d_gene: TRBD2; CDR3aa: CASSSSGSTDTQYF; CDR3nt: TGTGCCAGTAGTTCTAGCGGGAGCACAGATACGCAGTATTTT
j_gene: TRBJ2-7; v_gene: TRBV7-8; abundance: few; d_gene: NA; CDR3aa: CASSRVYEQYF; CDR3nt: TGTGCCAGCAGCCGAGTCTACGAGCAGTACTTC
j_gene: TRBJ2-6; v_gene: TRBV11-2; abundance: NA; d_gene: NA; CDR3aa: CASRTGSGANVLTF; CDR3nt: TGTGCCAGCAGGACAGGCTCTGGGGCCAACGTCCTGACTTTC
j_gene: TRBJ1-1; v_gene: TRBV7-3; abundance: NA; d_gene: TRBD1; CDR3aa: CASSVDRGGYTEAFF; CDR3nt: TGTGCCAGCAGCGTAGACAGGGGTGGTTACACTGAAGCTTTCTTT
j_gene: TRBJ1-2; v_gene: TRBV25-1; abundance: NA; d_gene: NA; CDR3aa: CASSEQFYGYTF; CDR3nt: TGTGCCAGCAGTGAACAGTTTTATGGCTACACCTTC
j_gene: TRBJ2-1; v_gene: TRBV5-1; abundance: few; d_gene: TRBD1; CDR3aa: CASSLRTGTANEQFF; CDR3nt: TGCGCCAGCAGCTTGCGAACCGGGACAGCCAATGAGCAGTTCTTC
j_gene: TRBJ1-5; v_gene: TRBV7-9; abundance: NA; d_gene: NA; CDR3aa: CASSLDGPNQPQHF; CDR3nt: TGTGCCAGCAGCTTAGACGGTCCGAATCAGCCCCAGCATTTT
j_gene: TRBJ2-4; v_gene: TRBV10-3; abundance: NA; d_gene: NA; CDR3aa: CAISEGGKNIQYF; CDR3nt: TGTGCCATCAGTGAGGGCGGCAAAAACATTCAGTACTTC
j_gene: TRBJ1-2; v_gene: TRBV27; abundance: NA; d_gene: NA; CDR3aa: CASSLLAGGDGYTF; CDR3nt: TGTGCCAGCAGTTTATTGGCCGGCGGAGATGGCTACACCTTC
j_gene: TRBJ1-5; v_gene: TRBV29-1; abundance: few; d_gene: NA; CDR3aa: CSVGSGINQPQHF; CDR3nt: TGCAGCGTTGGGTCCGGGATCAATCAGCCCCAGCATTTT
j_gene: TRBJ2-5; v_gene: TRBV5-4; abundance: NA; d_gene: TRBD2; CDR3aa: CASSPSSGEGETQYF; CDR3nt: TGTGCCAGCAGCCCTTCTAGCGGGGAGGGAGAGACCCAGTACTTC
j_gene: TRBJ1-1; v_gene: TRBV25-1; abundance: NA; d_gene: NA; CDR3aa: CASGRTVAEAFF; CDR3nt: TGTGCCAGCGGTCGGACAGTGGCTGAAGCTTTCTTT
j_gene: TRBJ1-2; v_gene: TRBV18; abundance: few; d_gene: TRBD1; CDR3aa: CASPGTGGSGGYTF; CDR3nt: TGTGCCAGCCCAGGGACAGGTGGCTCCGGGGGCTACACCTTC